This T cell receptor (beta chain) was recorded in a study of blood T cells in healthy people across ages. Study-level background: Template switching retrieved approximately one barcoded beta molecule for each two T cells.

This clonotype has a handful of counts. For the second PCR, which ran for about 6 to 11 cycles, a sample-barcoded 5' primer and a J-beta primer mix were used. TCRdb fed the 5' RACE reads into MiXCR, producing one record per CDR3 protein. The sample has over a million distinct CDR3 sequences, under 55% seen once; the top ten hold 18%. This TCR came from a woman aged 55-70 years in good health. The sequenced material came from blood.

The CDR3 region is CASSDLKQGETQYF. The CDR3 nucleotides read TGTGCCAGCAGCGACCTTAAACAAGGAGAGACCCAGTACTTC. The chain employs TRBV27 and TRBJ2-5; D uncertain. The CDR3 is 14 residues long. The V gene lost 6 bases and the J gene lost 4 bases, with 15 bases spanning the gap. From germline, CDR1 is MNHEY and CDR2 SMNVEV (reference sequence).